These 17 T cell receptor beta chains were all obtained from the same sample, sequenced in a study of circulating and synovial CD4+ cells in juvenile arthritis. Produced via immunoSEQ multiplex PCR; TCRdb's table is partial and in-frame only. The table lists thousands of clones, 83% of them singletons. The specimen was CD4+ T cells from synovial fluid. These receptors came from a human donor with juvenile idiopathic arthritis.

V and J are TRBV7-9 and TRBJ2-1, with 8 bases identical to TRBD2. The CDR3 runs 16 residues. The V and J ends lost 5 bases and 10 bases, in that order; junction bases with no gene match: 16. CDR1 and CDR2 from the germline V gene are SEHNR and FQNEAQ (reference sequence). The CDR3 nucleotides read TGTGCCAGCAGCCCTTTTAAAAGCGGGAGAGAAGGGGAGCAGTTCTTC. Its protein is CASSPFKSGREGEQFF.

The chain employs TRBV7-2 and TRBJ1-5; D may be TRBD1 (5 bases). CDR3 length equals 15 residues. CDR1 is SGHTA and CDR2 is FQGNSA in the germline V gene. The V end was cut by 2 bases, the J end by 2 bases, with 10 bases between. The chain's CDR3 is CASSLYQGGNQPQHF. As DNA, the CDR3 is TGTGCCAGCAGCTTATACCAGGGTGGCAATCAGCCCCAGCATTTT.

This clone was found once. Here the CDR3 DNA reads TGCGCCAGCAGCCAGCCCTTCCCGGGACTAGCGGGGCCTCAGGGCACCGGGGAGCTGTTTTTT. As protein: CASSQPFPGLAGPQGTGELFF. The V and J genes are TRBV4-1 and TRBJ2-2; 13 bases fit TRBD2. Germline lookup yields CDR1 MGHRA and CDR2 YSYEKL. This CDR3 is built from 21 residues. V lost 3 bases, J lost 4 bases, and 17 bases stayed unmatched.

The genes are TRBV6-5 and TRBJ1-1, with D hard to call. V dropped 8 bases and J dropped 4 bases, with 14 bases sitting between them. Germline CDR1 is MNHEY and CDR2 is SVGAGI. This CDR3 contains 13 residues. The DNA for the CDR3 is TGTGCCAGCGCAAACACGCGGGGCACTGAAGCTTTCTTT. Encoded protein: CASANTRGTEAFF.

This clone was counted only a few times. The chain links TRBV7-8 to TRBJ1-4; D perhaps matches TRBD1 (5 bases). The CDR3 has 16 amino acids. The V and J ends lost 4 bases and 5 bases respectively, with 17 bases between them. In germline, CDR1 is SGHVS, CDR2 FQNEAQ. In DNA form, the CDR3 reads TGTGCCAGCAGCTCAACAGTAAAGGGGTGGAATGAAAAACTGTTTTTT. It codes for CASSSTVKGWNEKLFF.

The chain joins TRBV28 to TRBJ2-3; a weak D match, TRBD2 (5 bases). CDR1 is MDHEN and CDR2 is SYDVKM in the germline V gene. V was cut by 11 bases and J by 0 bases, with 12 bases left in between. This CDR3 is built from 13 residues. The CDR3 sequence: CALKGGSTDTQYF. CDR3 nucleotide sequence: TGTGCCTTAAAGGGCGGGAGCACAGATACGCAGTATTTT.

The genes are TRBV19 and TRBJ1-5; 7 bases are a match to TRBD1. The CDR3 sequence is 15 residues long. CDR1 LNHDA and CDR2 SQIVND come from the germline V gene (reference sequence). J was trimmed by 3 bases and V by 7 bases; bases with no gene match: 9. The DNA for the CDR3 is TGTGCCAGTACCAAAGGGGACAGCTTCAATCAGCCCCAGCATTTT. It yields the protein CASTKGDSFNQPQHF.

This clone was counted a single time. This chain links TRBV5-5 with TRBJ1-5; unclear D gene. The CDR3 loop spans 14 amino acids. V lost 1 base and J 3 bases, leaving 8 bases between the germline ends. CDR1 and CDR2 (germline): SGHKS, YYEKEE (reference sequence). Here the CDR3 DNA reads TGTGCCAGCAGCTTGTCACACCTCAATCAGCCCCAGCATTTT. Translating gives CASSLSHLNQPQHF.

V and J are TRBV7-3 and TRBJ2-2; D is ambiguous. CDR3 length: 15 amino acids. The germline V and J ends were trimmed by 4 bases and 4 bases, with 13 bases remaining between them. Germline lookup yields CDR1 SGHTA and CDR2 FQGTGA. The CDR3 DNA sequence: TGTGCCAGCAGCTCGTATAGCCCATCCACCGGGGAGCTGTTTTTT. It specifies CASSSYSPSTGELFF.

The chain employs TRBV7-6 and TRBJ2-7, with 7 bases fitting TRBD2. This CDR3 region has 14 residues. V shed 1 base and J 6 bases; nucleotides not matched to a gene: 6. Germline CDR1 reads SGHVS; CDR2 reads FNYEAQ. The CDR3 here is CASSLVLSGGEQYF. CDR3 DNA sequence: TGTGCCAGCAGCTTAGTTCTTTCGGGGGGCGAGCAGTACTTC.

This clone was seen only a few times. The V gene is TRBV6-6, the J gene TRBJ2-3; tentatively, D is TRBD1 (6 bases). Trimming took off 0 bases at V and 4 bases at J, with 8 bases between the two ends. The V gene's germline CDR1 is MNHNY and CDR2 SVGAGI (reference sequence). The CDR3 is 14 residues long. The chain's CDR3 is CASSYSGQSDTQYF. CDR3 in DNA: TGTGCCAGCAGTTACTCGGGACAATCAGATACGCAGTATTTT.

The chain carries TRBV25-1 and TRBJ1-1; TRBD1 matches 12 bases. The V gene's germline CDR1 is MGHDK and CDR2 SYGVNS. With V trimmed by 6 bases and J by 5 bases, 4 bases remained unmatched. This CDR3 comprises 14 residues. Here the CDR3 DNA reads TGTGCCAGCAGGGGACAGGGGGCGAGGACTGAAGCTTTCTTT. It is translated as CASRGQGARTEAFF.

V usage is TRBV15 and J usage is TRBJ2-7; 9 nucleotides line up with TRBD1. Germline V lookup: CDR1 LNHNV, CDR2 YYDKDF (reference sequence). CDR3 size: 13 residues. The V segment lost 5 bases and the J segment 3 bases; nucleotides outside the gene matches: 2. CDR3 coding DNA: TGTGCCACCAGCGAGGGACAGGGCTACGAGCAGTACTTC. As protein: CATSEGQGYEQYF.

The rearrangement joins TRBV4-1 to TRBJ2-1; D gene unclear. Germline CDR1 reads MGHRA; CDR2 reads YSYEKL. The CDR3 covers 14 residues. Trimming pared 2 bases from V and 9 bases from J, leaving 14 bases between. The CDR3 loop reads CASSQPKGTGEQFF. The CDR3 nucleotides read TGCGCCAGCAGCCAACCAAAAGGCACGGGTGAGCAGTTCTTC.

V usage is TRBV7-3 and J usage is TRBJ2-1; 8 nucleotides agree with TRBD2. The CDR3 is 13 amino acids. V lost 6 bases, J lost 9 bases, and 7 bases stayed unmatched. The germline V gene encodes CDR1 SGHTA and CDR2 FQGTGA. CDR3 loop: CASSSGEWSEQFF. The CDR3 nucleotides read TGTGCCAGCAGTAGCGGGGAATGGAGTGAGCAGTTCTTC.

The CDR3 protein is CASSGGVTATYYSEQYF. The CDR3 DNA sequence: TGCGCCAGCAGCGGAGGGGTTACAGCAACCTACTACTCCGAGCAGTACTTC. J is TRBJ2-7 and V is TRBV5-1; TRBD2 is a possible D gene (6 bases). CDR3 length equals 17 residues. With 4 bases removed from V and 6 bases from J, the gap between germline ends came to 26 bases. CDR1 and CDR2 from the germline V gene are SGHRS and YFSETQ.

This CDR3 is CASSSGLTTYNEQFF. Written as DNA, the CDR3 is TGTGCCAGCAGTTCAGGACTCACGACCTACAATGAGCAGTTCTTC. The chain combines TRBV28 with TRBJ2-1, with a possible D match to TRBD2 (5 bases). The germline V gene has CDR1 MDHEN and CDR2 SYDVKM. V lost 4 bases, J lost 2 bases, and 12 bases lay in between. This CDR3 has 15 amino acids.